The 29 T cell receptor beta chains below come from one sample, sequenced in a study of CD8 T cells in ankylosing spondylitis. TCRdb processed the 5' RACE reads anew with MiXCR; each CDR3 protein has one entry. Among 800,000 to 900,000 distinct CDR3 sequences listed, 12% were seen once. These receptors lack a known antigen. Overall study results and limits: A TCR beta motif of eight highly homologous variants appeared characteristic of ankylosing spondylitis blood.

Sequenced input: blood, either unsorted or a sorted T cell fraction (not recorded which). Receptor source: a male donor with ankylosing spondylitis.

This clonotype was counted ten times or more. The V and J genes are TRBV20-1 and TRBJ2-5, with 9 bases lining up with TRBD2. Per the germline V gene, CDR1 is DFQATT and CDR2 is SNEGSKA (reference sequence). There are 16 residues in the CDR3. Losses at the gene ends were 4 bases for V and 2 bases for J; bases not matched to a gene: 11. The CDR3 sequence: CSAIPRVAGEQETQYF. CDR3 sequence (DNA): TGCAGTGCTATCCCCAGGGTAGCGGGGGAACAAGAGACCCAGTACTTC.

This clonotype has a single count. The chain is built from TRBV7-2 and TRBJ2-4; D is unresolved. Germline loops: CDR1 SGHTA, CDR2 FQGNSA. The CDR3 runs 14 residues. Trimming removed 5 bases at V and 3 bases at J, with 11 bases between. The CDR3 DNA is TGTGCCAGCAGCCCCACAGTAGGCAAAAACATTCAGTACTTC. This translates into CASSPTVGKNIQYF.

This clonotype was recorded a few times. This chain joins TRBV10-3 and TRBJ1-1, with 11 bases lining up with TRBD1. Germline V CDR1 and CDR2: ENHRY, SYGVKD. The CDR3 loop spans 14 amino acids. The V gene end was trimmed by 4 bases and the J gene end by 5 bases; junction bases not matched to a gene: 3. CDR3 coding DNA: TGTGCCATCAGTGGGACAGGGGGCTTAACTGAAGCTTTCTTT. It encodes CAISGTGGLTEAFF.

This clonotype has more than one count but fewer than ten. The CDR3 spells CSARGGSSGGYNEQFF. CDR3 nucleotide sequence: TGCAGTGCTAGAGGGGGCTCTAGCGGGGGGTACAATGAGCAGTTCTTC. The chain combines TRBV20-1 with TRBJ2-1, with 11 bases matching TRBD2. CDR1 and CDR2 (germline): DFQATT, SNEGSKA (reference sequence). This CDR3 contains 16 residues. V shed 1 base and J 4 bases; nucleotides not matched to a gene: 6.

This rearrangement joins TRBV14 to TRBJ2-3; unclear D gene. This CDR3 has 12 amino acids. Germline CDR1 reads SGHDN; CDR2 reads FVKESK. Trimming pared 4 bases from V and 6 bases from J, leaving 8 bases between. CDR3 sequence reads: CASSRAWDTQYF. The CDR3 DNA sequence: TGTGCCAGCAGCCGAGCTTGGGATACGCAGTATTTT. Using reference TRBV14 and TRBJ2-3 for the parts outside the CDR3, the full variable domain is EAGVTQFPSHSVIEKGQTVTLRCDPISGHDNLYWYRRVMGKEIKFLLHFVKESKQDESGMPNNRFLAERTGGTYSTLKVQPAELEDSGVYFCASSRAWDTQYFGPGTRLTVL.

This clonotype has ten or more counts. The genes are TRBV29-1 and TRBJ2-7; 10 nucleotides agree with TRBD1. J was trimmed by 3 bases and V by 5 bases; bases with no gene match: 4. CDR3 length: 13 amino acids. Germline V CDR1 and CDR2: SQVTM, ANQGSEA. The CDR3 sequence is CSVLDRGFYEQYF. In DNA form, the CDR3 reads TGCAGCGTTCTGGACAGGGGGTTCTACGAGCAGTACTTC.

V is TRBV6-1 and J is TRBJ2-3; 11 bases are shared with TRBD2. This CDR3 spans 16 amino acids. Germline-derived CDR1 and CDR2 are MNHNS and SASEGT. The V and J ends lost 5 bases and 1 base, in that order; junction bases with no gene match: 5. In DNA form, the CDR3 reads TGTGCCAGCAGTCCGCTTAGCGGGAGGGGCACAGATACGCAGTATTTT. Protein: CASSPLSGRGTDTQYF.

This clonotype was counted only a few times. The chain uses TRBV11-2 and TRBJ2-7; D possibly corresponds to TRBD2 (6 bases). The CDR3 loop spans 17 amino acids. CDR1 and CDR2 from the germline V gene are SGHAT and FQNNGV. Trimming shortened V by 6 bases and J by 1 base, and 22 bases separated the two germline ends. DNA for the CDR3: TGTGCCAGCAGTCCCGGGGGTGGAAGTTCTCTTTCCTACGAGCAGTACTTC. This translates into CASSPGGGSSLSYEQYF.

At least ten counts were recorded for this clonotype. J is TRBJ2-5 and V is TRBV20-1; D may be TRBD2 (6 bases). This CDR3 is built from 13 residues. V gave up 4 bases and J gave up 7 bases, with 16 bases separating them. Germline V gives CDR1 DFQATT, CDR2 SNEGSKA (reference sequence). The DNA for the CDR3 is TGCAGTGCTATCCTTGGCGGGACCGGGACCCAGTACTTC. It encodes CSAILGGTGTQYF.

This clonotype was detected only a few times. The J gene is TRBJ2-7, the V gene TRBV6-1, with 10 bases identical to TRBD2. Losses at the gene ends were 6 bases for V and 3 bases for J; bases not matched to a gene: 14. Germline CDR1 MNHNS, CDR2 SASEGT. The CDR3 is 17 amino acids. CDR3 in DNA: TGTGCCAGCAGAAGATTCTTCCGGACTAGCGGACACTACGAGCAGTACTTC. Translation: CASRRFFRTSGHYEQYF.

This clonotype was seen a few times. This chain connects TRBV5-1 to TRBJ2-6, with 7 bases matching TRBD1. From germline, CDR1 is SGHRS and CDR2 YFSETQ. This CDR3 has 17 residues. J was trimmed by 0 bases and V by 0 bases; bases with no gene match: 3. This CDR3 is CASSLGTGISGANVLTF. The CDR3 region has the DNA TGCGCCAGCAGCTTGGGGACAGGCATCTCTGGGGCCAACGTCCTGACTTTC.

This clonotype has just a few counts. The chain carries TRBV15 and TRBJ1-2, with unresolved D. The CDR3 extends over 12 amino acids. Germline assignment: CDR1 LNHNV and CDR2 YYDKDF (reference sequence). V lost 0 bases and J lost 8, with 7 bases in between. The CDR3 loop reads CATSRDNVGYTF. CDR3 DNA sequence: TGTGCCACCAGCAGAGATAACGTCGGCTACACCTTC.

At least ten counts were recorded for this clonotype. The chain recombines TRBV20-1 with TRBJ2-1, with TRBD2 identical over 9 bases. The CDR3 loop spans 14 amino acids. V lost 4 bases and J lost 10; bases outside the gene matches: 11. Germline V lookup: CDR1 DFQATT, CDR2 SNEGSKA (reference sequence). The CDR3 here is CSAKPLAGAEEQFF. The CDR3 DNA follows: TGCAGTGCTAAGCCTTTAGCGGGAGCAGAAGAGCAGTTCTTC.

This clonotype was observed many times. The chain is built from TRBV10-3 and TRBJ1-2, with TRBD1 matching 7 bases. From germline, CDR1 is ENHRY and CDR2 SYGVKD. With 3 bases clipped from V and 8 bases from J, the junction kept 0 bases outside the gene matches. The CDR3 is 11 residues long. The CDR3 nucleotides read TGTGCCATCAGTGAAGGGGGCGGCTACACCTTC. As protein: CAISEGGGYTF.

The J gene is TRBJ2-3, the V gene TRBV7-3; TRBD1 aligns across 7 bases. The V gene's germline CDR1 is SGHTA and CDR2 FQGTGA. The CDR3 has 15 amino acids. Trimming took 5 bases from V and 4 from J; bases not matched to a gene: 9. CDR3 amino acids: CASSLQTGSPDTQYF. The CDR3 DNA reads as TGTGCCAGCAGCCTGCAGACAGGGTCCCCAGATACGCAGTATTTT.

The sample holds one count of this clonotype. This is likely a read error, given that the CDR3 carries no conserved phenylalanine or tryptophan at its end. The chain recombines TRBV7-2 with TRBJ1-1; no definite D call. This CDR3 is built from 13 residues. The germline V gene has CDR1 SGHTA and CDR2 FQGNSA. Trimming pared 5 bases from V and 1 base from J, leaving 8 bases between. The CDR3 bases are TGTGCCAGCAGCCCTGAGGCGAACACTGAAGCTTTCCTT. Protein sequence: CASSPEANTEAFL.

V gene TRBV20-1 combines with J gene TRBJ2-1; 9 nucleotides agree with TRBD2. The ends lost 5 bases at V and 6 bases at J; junction bases unmatched: 8. Germline CDR1 reads DFQATT; CDR2 reads SNEGSKA (reference sequence). The CDR3 runs 14 residues. The chain's CDR3 is CSAGLAGASNEQFF. CDR3 sequence (DNA): TGCAGTGCTGGGTTAGCGGGAGCCAGCAATGAGCAGTTCTTC.

This clonotype was recorded many times. V is TRBV20-1 and J is TRBJ1-2; a possible D gene is TRBD1 (5 bases). Trimming stripped 2 bases from V and 8 bases from J, with 12 bases between. The CDR3 runs 12 residues. Germline V gene data show CDR1 as DFQATT and CDR2 as SNEGSKA (reference sequence). The CDR3 loop reads CSARRGEEGYTF. The CDR3 DNA is TGCAGTGCTAGACGGGGGGAGGAAGGCTACACCTTC.

This clonotype has a count of ten or more. The genes are TRBV20-1 and TRBJ2-3; 9 positions agree with TRBD2. The CDR3 is made up of 19 amino acids. Germline loops: CDR1 DFQATT, CDR2 SNEGSKA (reference sequence). V lost 6 bases, J lost 1 base, and 20 bases stayed unmatched. The CDR3 here is CSAALWREGLLIGTDTQYF. Here the CDR3 DNA reads TGCAGTGCAGCTCTATGGCGGGAGGGACTCTTGATAGGCACAGATACGCAGTATTTT.

At least ten counts were recorded for this clonotype. The rearrangement joins TRBV7-9 to TRBJ1-4; D is possibly TRBD1 (6 bases). V lost 5 bases to trimming and J lost 3 bases, with 10 bases between them. Looked up from germline, CDR1 is SEHNR and CDR2 is FQNEAQ (reference sequence). The CDR3 sequence is 14 residues long. As DNA, the CDR3 is TGTGCCAGCAGCCAGAGGGGGGCTAATGAAAAACTGTTTTTT. Amino acids: CASSQRGANEKLFF.

The table lists this clonotype with a few counts. CDR3 in amino acids: CASSQGTGQPNTEAFF. CDR3 nucleotide sequence: TGTGCCAGCAGTCAAGGGACAGGCCAACCGAACACTGAAGCTTTCTTT. The rearrangement uses TRBV28 and TRBJ1-1, with 8 bases lining up with TRBD1. Germline loops: CDR1 MDHEN, CDR2 SYDVKM. This CDR3 comprises 16 residues. V lost 5 bases and J lost 1; bases outside the gene matches: 9. The full variable domain, with the rest looked up from reference TRBV28 and TRBJ1-1, is DVKVTQSSRYLVKRTGEKVFLECVQDMDHENMFWYRQDPGLGLRLIYFSYDVKMKEKGDIPEGYSVSREKKERFSLILESASTNQTSMYLCASSQGTGQPNTEAFFGQGTRLTVV.

This clonotype was counted ten times or more. The chain joins TRBV20-1 to TRBJ2-1; TRBD2 matches 9 bases. CDR1 DFQATT and CDR2 SNEGSKA come from the germline V gene (reference sequence). The CDR3 runs to 14 residues. The junction had 10 bases not matched to a gene; V was cut back by 6 bases and J by 7 bases. The CDR3: CSANSGGEGNEQFF. DNA for the CDR3: TGCAGTGCAAATAGCGGGGGCGAGGGGAATGAGCAGTTCTTC.

As to this clonotype: The junction differs from germline at one of its ends, possibly a read error. The chain employs TRBV20-1 and TRBJ2-1, with D possibly matching TRBD2 (5 bases). This CDR3 region has 13 residues. Germline loops: CDR1 DFQATT, CDR2 SNEGSKA (reference sequence). Here the CDR3 DNA reads TGCTCTGCCGTGGCGGACTCCTCCAATGAGCAGTTCTTC. This codes for CSAVADSSNEQFF.

The table lists this clonotype with a few counts. This chain uses TRBV29-1 with TRBJ2-1; D is uncertain. The CDR3 runs to 11 residues. V lost 7 bases, J lost 7 bases, and 11 bases lay in between. Germline V gene sequence: CDR1 SQVTM, CDR2 ANQGSEA. The CDR3 here is CSAGEVNEQFF. Here the CDR3 DNA reads TGCAGCGCGGGTGAAGTAAATGAGCAGTTCTTC.

This clonotype was seen many times. The chain couples TRBV27 to TRBJ1-6; 9 nucleotides match TRBD1. The J segment lost 6 bases and the V segment lost 5 bases, leaving 2 bases of the junction unmatched. CDR3 size: 14 residues. Per germline, CDR1 MNHEY and CDR2 SMNVEV (reference sequence). This chain's CDR3 is CASSPGQGNSPLHF. The CDR3 nucleotides read TGTGCCAGCAGTCCGGGACAGGGTAATTCACCCCTCCACTTT.

The rearrangement uses TRBV5-5 and TRBJ1-1, with D hard to call. Deletions cut 5 bases from V and 2 bases from J, with 7 bases between. Germline V gene lookup returns CDR1 SGHKS and CDR2 YYEKEE (reference sequence). CDR3 length equals 12 residues. The CDR3 DNA reads as TGTGCCAGCAGAAAAATTAACACTGAAGCTTTCTTT. It translates to CASRKINTEAFF.

The CDR3 loop reads CAIMGGGEQETQYF. The CDR3 nucleotides read TGTGCCATCATGGGCGGCGGGGAACAAGAGACCCAGTACTTC. This sequence joins TRBV10-3 and TRBJ2-5; D might be TRBD2 (6 bases). CDR1 is ENHRY, CDR2 SYGVKD, per germline. The CDR3 runs 14 residues. V shed 7 bases and J shed 2 bases, with 14 bases lying between them.

This clonotype was detected ten times or more. The gene calls are TRBV6-5 and TRBJ2-1; no clear D. This CDR3 contains 14 residues. V was pared by 0 bases and J by 8 bases, with 11 bases between. Germline V lookup: CDR1 MNHEY, CDR2 SVGAGI. The DNA of the CDR3 is TGTGCCAGCAGTTACTCCATTAAGGGCGATGAGCAGTTCTTC. It codes for CASSYSIKGDEQFF.

This clonotype came up once. V usage is TRBV4-2 and J usage is TRBJ2-1; D not resolved. CDR3 size: 15 residues. The V and J ends lost 2 bases and 0 bases respectively, with 8 bases between them. Per germline, CDR1 LGHNA and CDR2 YNFKEQ. As DNA, the CDR3 is TGTGCCAGCAGCCAACAGTTGAGCTCCTACAATGAGCAGTTCTTC. The encoded protein is CASSQQLSSYNEQFF.